Here is one T cell receptor beta chain with its context. The PCR had 60 Vbeta and 13 Jbeta primers. TCRdb's table, derived via immunoSEQ multiplex PCR, lists solely in-frame clones and lacks some. Of 150,000 to 200,000 clones listed, over 60% are singletons. The CDR3 sequence is 13 residues long. Between the trimmed V and J ends, which lost 9 bases and 2 bases, there was a span of 14 bases. Germline-derived CDR1 and CDR2 are MDHEN and SYDVKM. The data were taken from a study of cytomegalovirus exposure and HLA in healthy donors. This TCR was sampled from a woman aged 25 to 39 in good health and CMV-seronegative. V gene TRBV28 combines with J gene TRBJ2-7; TRBD2 might be the D (5 bases). Sequencing was performed on PBMCs. The CDR3 is CASAEAITYEQYF. The CDR3 DNA is TGTGCCAGTGCGGAGGCGATAACCTACGAGCAGTACTTC.